This T cell receptor (beta chain) came from a study of blood T cell repertoires in COVID-19. Study background: Whether acute or convalescent, the COVID-19 samples came from the United States, Italy and Spain. Sample material is recorded as cDNA or gDNA derived from T cells, B-cell-depleted T cells, or PBMCs.

V lost 8 bases to trimming and J lost 3 bases, with 20 bases between them. CDR3 length: 16 residues. Germline V gene sequence: CDR1 SNHLY, CDR2 FYNNEI. This clone appeared once. Seattle's enrolled individuals joined amid active infection and were then monitored longitudinally. In the original workflow: The assay estimated nucleated cells by amplifying reference gene primers. Sequencing used immunoSEQ multiplex PCR; TCRdb keeps in-frame clones, though not all of them. V and J calls and clone size are given by that table; D and trimming were obtained from the DNA. The sample has 330,000 or so clones; 87% are singletons.

The J gene is TRBJ1-5, the V gene TRBV2, with a weak D call TRBD1 (6 bases). This TCR came from a man aged 25-40 years with COVID-19, enrolled during active disease. The sequencing input was peripheral blood. This chain's CDR3 is CASANSVDRFNQPQHF. CDR3 sequence (DNA): TGTGCCAGCGCTAATAGTGTCGACAGGTTCAATCAGCCCCAGCATTTT. Drawing the rest from reference TRBV2 and TRBJ1-5, the complete variable domain is EPEVTQTPSHQVTQMGQEVILRCVPISNHLYFYWYRQILGQKVEFLVSFYNNEISEKSEIFDDQFSVERPDGSNFTLKIRSTKLEDSAMYFCASANSVDRFNQPQHFGDGTRLSIL.